Given below is one TCR beta chain in context. These data belong to a study of CD8 T cells in Susac syndrome. V lost 0 bases, J lost 6 bases, and 3 bases lay in between. The CDR3 sequence is 12 residues long. Germline CDR1 is LGHDT and CDR2 is YNNKEL (reference sequence). It was with random hexamers that about 0.45 to 1 ug RNA was reverse transcribed. TCRdb ran MiXCR on the immunoSEQ multiplex PCR reads and lists one entry per CDR3 protein. The sample consists of roughly 140,000 distinct CDR3 sequences, 90% to 95% of them appearing once. The V gene is TRBV3-1, the J gene TRBJ1-5; D is ambiguous. The sequence derives from a human donor with multiple sclerosis. Sequencing input: CD8+ T cells from PBMCs. The CDR3 DNA sequence: TGTGCCAGCAGCCAAGATCGTCAGCCCCAGCATTTT. It codes for CASSQDRQPQHF.